The entry below describes one T cell receptor (beta chain). This clonotype was observed many times. The target of this receptor is not known. Base quality data are lacking; no much larger clone is found one base away. This sample is drawn from a study of neurological immune-mediated disorders (dated by TCRdb to the late 2010s). Study-wide context: Peripheral blood TCR-beta repertoires from HTLV-I-associated myelopathy (HAM/TSP) patients, multiple sclerosis patients and healthy controls were compared by UMI-based sequencing. Longitudinal samples, technical triplicates and paired sorted CD4+ and CD8+ T-cell subsets, alongside PBMC samples, were included among the approximately 99 TCR-beta libraries. The cohort was made up of around 70 subjects, consisting of roughly 15 HAM/TSP patients, around 35 multiple sclerosis patients and 20 healthy controls.

The CDR3 runs 15 residues from the cysteine to the phenylalanine. Just CDR3 DNA is preserved here, 45 bases in frame from base 1. The junction carries 11 bases between V and J, which are trimmed by 0 bases and 5 bases respectively. From the germline V gene, CDR1 is SGHRS and CDR2 is YFSETQ. Healthy controls were blood bank volunteers in Maryland, USA. Libraries from unsorted PBMCs were made from 2 million PBMCs kept in RNAlater at -80 degrees C until RNA extraction. PBMCs were separated from peripheral blood using Ficoll-Hypaque density gradient centrifugation and then cryopreserved in liquid nitrogen. cDNA synthesis used template-switch 5'RACE with a primer carrying a 10-nucleotide random unique molecular identifier tagging each TCR transcript. Each sequencing run produced over 200 million TCR-beta sequences covering 15-18 subjects. Total RNA was extracted with the RNeasy kit. Using the KAPA Real-time Library Amplification kit, TCR-beta VDJ regions were amplified with primers for the TCR constant region and the 5'RACE anchor. Sample indexes and Illumina adaptors were added in a first PCR, and a second PCR then increased library yield. After purification with Ampure beads, the TCR product of roughly 650 bp was size-selected on a 2% E-gel SizeSelection system. Library quality was checked on a Bioanalyzer, concentration was measured with Qubit, and libraries were quantified with the Kapa Library Quantification kit before pooling. An Illumina HiSeq 2500 was used to sequence the libraries paired-end at 2 x 150 bp. To increase sequence diversity, 25-30% phiX was spiked into each library pool. The study's processing was this. Quality-filtered reads were processed with the UMI-based MiGEC pipeline, and over 90% of raw TCR sequences were removed by the MiGEC pipeline during error correction. IMGT germline references were used for alignment of VDJ genes, and clonotypes were defined by a unique CDR3 amino acid sequence together with V-J genes. Clonal expansion, Shannon diversity, and CDR3 relatedness (CalcPairwiseDistances, ClusterSamples) were evaluated with VDJtools, and phylogenetic trees were built with CLCbio workbench. Clones with at least 8 unique UMIs were defined as expanded, with this threshold being based on coefficient-of-variation modelling across technical triplicates. TCRdb applied fastp at Q25 and MiXCR to the public reads, then kept only in-frame beta chains. A single entry per CDR3 protein holds the most common genes and DNA from its merged rows. The V and J calls follow TCRdb's processing rather than the paper's. In this sample the table shows about 43,000 distinct CDR3 sequences, 9.5% to 15% of which occur a single time. The biggest ten clones account for 1.3% of the sample.

General study outcomes and caveats: Expanded clones from different subjects shared no identical CDR3 amino acid sequences, which suggests that TCR-beta repertoires were private in all groups. TCR clonal expansion was highest in HAM/TSP patients and lowest in MS patients, with MS patients falling below even healthy controls.

The sequencing sample was made of PBMCs. The sequence was collected from a female donor in good health. The V gene is TRBV5-1 and the J gene is TRBJ2-2; the D match is possibly TRBD1 or TRBD2, with 5 bases aligned in each. The CDR3 sequence is CASSLVMGRTGELFF. At the DNA level, the sequence is TGCGCCAGCAGCTTGGTAATGGGACGGACCGGGGAGCTGTTTTTT.